The T cell receptor beta chain under discussion was sequenced for a study of PD-1 blockade in classical Hodgkin lymphoma. Points on this clone: Its antigen is unknown.

Study-wide findings and caveats: Baseline TCR diversity was reportedly lower in newly diagnosed patients than healthy donors. CD4+ TCR diversity, unlike CD8+, climbed significantly by C4D1.

Every patient experienced relapse after autologous stem cell transplantation, and brentuximab vedotin exposure varied. Best responses were complete response, partial response or progressive disease. Method: immunoSEQ multiplex PCR; TCRdb's copy keeps in-frame clones and lacks some. Among 22,000 or so clones listed, roughly 75% were seen once. Germline V gives CDR1 SGHNT, CDR2 YENEEA. The CDR3 extends over 15 amino acids. The ends were cut back, 0 bases at V and 2 bases at J, with 8 bases in the middle. The genes are TRBV11-3 and TRBJ2-1, with D hard to call. This sample comprised peripheral blood mononuclear cells (PBMCs), obtained before the second cycle of nivolumab. This receptor was identified in a human donor with classical Hodgkin lymphoma. The chain's CDR3 is CASSLEPGPYNEQFF. CDR3 sequence (DNA): TGTGCCAGCAGCTTAGAGCCAGGCCCCTACAATGAGCAGTTCTTC.